This TCR beta chain was profiled in a study of control samples from healthy donors and cancer patients. V dropped 0 bases and J dropped 3 bases, with 12 bases sitting between them. CDR1 SGHDT and CDR2 YYEEEE come from the germline V gene. The length of the CDR3 is 16 residues. Generated by immunoSEQ multiplex PCR, the TCRdb table keeps only in-frame clones and is missing some. The table has 70,000 or so clones, more than 75% seen once. The TCR originated in a man aged 45-60 years in good health. This chain connects TRBV5-6 to TRBJ2-2, with D possibly TRBD2 on 6 matching bases. Sequencing was performed on blood. CDR3 residues: CASSLGGTLYTGELFF. DNA of the CDR3: TGTGCCAGCAGCTTGGGTGGGACTCTCTACACCGGGGAGCTGTTTTTT.